The clone carrying this T cell receptor beta chain showed up many times. Its specificity is not known. Germline CDR1 reads MDHEN; CDR2 reads SYDVKM. Trimming removed 5 bases at V and 0 bases at J, with 10 bases between. This CDR3 is built from 15 residues. Thyroid ultrasound, orbital computed tomography, clinical symptoms, and serum thyroxine and TRAb underpinned diagnoses. The sample is drawn from a study of T cells in Graves' hyperthyroidism and ophthalmopathy. Findings and caveats of the study: Among clonotypes expanded in thyroid above 0.001, most were also found in blood.

Using RNA transcripts as the source, TCR beta CDR3 regions were amplified. The HTBI primer set was used in a first-round RT-PCR of the TCR CDR3. TCRdb recomputed calls from the multiplex PCR reads with MiXCR, one row per CDR3 protein. This repertoire shows a few hundred thousand distinct CDR3 sequences, roughly a sixth found once; its top ten account for 2.5% to 4%. Material: blood. This TCR came from a woman in her thirties or forties with Graves' ophthalmopathy. The J gene is TRBJ1-4, the V gene TRBV28, with D tentatively TRBD1 (6 bases). DNA for the CDR3: TGTGCCAGCAGTCCATGGACAGCAACTAATGAAAAACTGTTTTTT. The encoded protein is CASSPWTATNEKLFF.